This T cell receptor beta chain derives from a study of TET2 disruption in CD19-targeted CAR T cells (dated by TCRdb to the late 2010s). For the wider study: No additional inclusion criteria were applied, and the number of samples was determined by the original clinical trial design and by sample availability.

In light of the paper, this sample's treatment or condition label describes: autologous CTL019 cells: CD19 CAR with 4-1BB and CD3 zeta domains. TCR zeta and 4-1BB costimulatory signaling domains were incorporated into the CD19 CAR. T cells for CTL019 manufacturing were collected from peripheral blood by means of leukapheresis. The DNeasy Blood and Tissue Kit was used to extract genomic DNA from pre-infusion T cells, peripheral blood, or sorted post-infusion T cells. A word on this clone: What antigen it recognizes has not been identified. The read terminates 3 residues ahead of where the CDR3 ends, so the germline J gene completes it.

Inclusive of the bounding cysteine and phenylalanine, the CDR3 is 16 residues long. Only the CDR3 bases that were read are kept: 39 of them, in frame from base 1. The germline V and J ends show losses of 6 bases and 3 bases respectively, and no gene match explains 10 bases of the junction. The germline V gene gives CDR1 as ENHRY and CDR2 as SYGVKD. The full study reports these points: The conclusions about the patient's CAR T cells were based on extensive analysis of only one subject.

The immunoSEQ assay was used to perform TCR beta chain deep sequencing. As for the authors' bioinformatics: Only productive TCR beta rearrangements were used to calculate clonotype frequencies. In TCRdb, the immuneACCESS table is reduced to in-frame sequences with V and J assigned. These tables do not hold every clone; where another copy was compared, an unresolved V gene accounts for under half, and the others remain unexplained. V and J calls and clone size are those listed in that table; D and trimming were worked out from the DNA. The sample's clone listing holds under 30,000 clones. Of the sample, more than 1.5% is held by the ten largest clones.

The sequences come from CD8- CAR+ T cells sorted from cultured blood T cells, collected for CD19 CAR T cell therapy. Sample cell subset or site, as interpreted from the label and publication: CD8-negative CAR-positive T cells from the infusion product. The V and J segments used are TRBV10-3 and TRBJ2-7; 11 bases in between match TRBD2. The clonotype was recovered from a man aged 65-85 years with chronic lymphocytic leukemia. The encoded CDR3 is CAIRASAGLADYEQYF. The part of the CDR3 DNA that was read is TGTGCCATCAGAGCCTCGGCGGGACTAGCGGACTACGAG.